This is a list of T cell receptor beta chains from one sample in a study of T cells generated in artificial thymic organoids. From the 5' RACE reads, TCRdb called clonotypes with MiXCR, one entry per CDR3 protein. The sample lists about 8,000 distinct CDR3 sequences; roughly a quarter were seen once. No cognate antigen is known for these TCRs. Sequencing was performed on naive CD8+ T cells grown in artificial thymic organoids from cord blood stem and progenitor cells. These TCRs come from a human donor who gave cord blood stem cells for thymic organoid culture, a cardiac surgery patient who gave postnatal thymus, or a blood donor (not recorded which). CDR3s include the opening cysteine and the closing phenylalanine or tryptophan. The D gene is left open where the match is weak. A clone size is listed for some rows: how often the clone was seen (once, few, many), or a class if it is expanded.

d_call clone_size j_call v_call cdr3_aa cdr3_nt
- few TRBJ2-7 TRBV6-2/TRBV6-3 CASSPYRVSYEQYF TGTGCCAGCAGTCCTTACAGGGTTTCCTACGAGCAGTACTTC
TRBD2 few TRBJ2-1 TRBV12-3/TRBV12-4 CASSLRAGGHNVQFF TGTGCCAGCAGTTTACGAGCGGGGGGCCACAATGTGCAGTTCTTC
TRBD1 - TRBJ2-7 TRBV5-1 CASRKGTVLKGSYEQYF TGCGCCAGCAGGAAGGGGACAGTCTTAAAAGGGTCCTACGAGCAGTACTTC
- medium-sized TRBJ1-1 TRBV27 CASSLYWEHTEAFF TGTGCCAGCAGTTTATATTGGGAACACACTGAAGCTTTCTTT
- - TRBJ2-2 TRBV5-1 CASRKSGRNTGELFF TGCGCCAGCAGGAAATCAGGGAGGAACACCGGGGAGCTGTTTTTT
TRBD2 medium-sized TRBJ2-1 TRBV12-3/TRBV12-4 CASSLRAGGHNEQFF TGTGCCAGCAGTTTACGAGCGGGGGGCCACAATGAGCAGTTCTTC
TRBD1 medium-sized TRBJ2-7 TRBV2 CASSPCPGQGAYEQYF TGTGCCAGCAGTCCCTGTCCGGGACAGGGGGCATACGAGCAGTACTTC
- medium-sized TRBJ2-7 TRBV11-2 CASSLSRTLREQYF TGTGCCAGCAGCTTAAGTCGGACTCTACGCGAGCAGTACTTC
- once TRBJ1-2 TRBV9 CTSSVAPFHGYTF TGTACCAGCAGCGTAGCTCCTTTCCATGGCTACACCTTC
TRBD1 medium-sized TRBJ1-6 TRBV5-1 CASSWGSTGTGNTPLHF TGCGCCAGCAGCTGGGGCTCAACCGGGACAGGGAATACACCCCTCCACTTT
TRBD1 - TRBJ2-5 TRBV28 CASSLLCRGQDETQYF TGTGCCAGCAGTTTATTGTGTAGGGGGCAGGATGAGACCCAGTACTTC
- - TRBJ2-5 TRBV7-9 CASSFPDTYQETQYF TGTGCCAGCAGCTTCCCTGACACATACCAAGAGACCCAGTACTTC
- - TRBJ1-1 TRBV4-3 CASSQEGTGKKVGNTEAFF TGCGCCAGCAGCCAAGAGGGTACAGGAAAAAAGGTCGGAAACACTGAAGCTTTCTTT
- few TRBJ1-2 TRBV7-2 CASSLRCGQLYGYTF TGTGCCAGCAGCTTAAGGTGTGGACAGCTCTATGGCTACACCTTC
TRBD1 - TRBJ1-6 TRBV6-5 CASSYLDRANSPLHF TGTGCCAGCAGTTACCTGGACAGGGCTAATTCACCCCTCCACTTT
- medium-sized TRBJ2-4 TRBV4-1 CASSQDPVAKNIQYF TGCGCCAGCAGCCAAGACCCGGTAGCCAAAAACATTCAGTACTTC
TRBD1 - TRBJ1-4 TRBV20-1 CSARGTGKKEKLFF TGCAGTGCTAGAGGGACAGGGAAGAAAGAAAAACTGTTTTTT
- few TRBJ2-5 TRBV7-2 CASSSYRVQETQYF TGTGCCAGCAGCTCATACAGGGTTCAAGAGACCCAGTACTTC
- few TRBJ2-1 TRBV19 CASSIGWVEEQFF TGTGCCAGTAGTATAGGATGGGTTGAAGAGCAGTTCTTC
- - TRBJ2-2 TRBV7-2 CASSLTNTGELFF TGTGCCAGCAGCCTAACGAACACCGGGGAGCTGTTTTTT
TRBD1 - TRBJ2-3 TRBV20-1 CSAEGGCTDTQYF TGCAGTGCTGAAGGGGGCTGCACAGATACGCAGTATTTT
TRBD1 - TRBJ2-5 TRBV24-1 CATSDLGQGAAQYF TGTGCCACCAGTGACCTAGGACAGGGGGCGGCCCAGTACTTC
TRBD2 few TRBJ2-3 TRBV6-5 CASSQGLAPDTQYF TGTGCCAGCAGCCAGGGACTAGCGCCAGATACGCAGTATTTT
- few TRBJ2-3 TRBV10-3 CAISESIWGRDTQYF TGTGCCATCAGTGAGTCGATCTGGGGGAGAGATACGCAGTATTTT
- medium-sized TRBJ2-4 TRBV12-3/TRBV12-4 CASSLEAGEDIQYF TGTGCCAGCAGTTTAGAGGCAGGGGAGGACATTCAGTACTTC
TRBD2 few TRBJ2-3 TRBV24-1 CATSEGHPSGGRTSDTQYF TGTGCCACCAGTGAGGGACATCCTAGCGGGGGACGCACGTCAGATACGCAGTATTTT
- few TRBJ2-2 TRBV7-2 CASSVRGRDTGELFF TGTGCCAGCAGCGTCCGGGGACGGGACACCGGGGAGCTGTTTTTT
- - TRBJ1-1 TRBV10-3 CAIILYRGNTEAFF TGTGCCATCATCCTGTATAGGGGGAACACTGAAGCTTTCTTT
- medium-sized TRBJ2-1 TRBV12-3/TRBV12-4 CASSYASSYNEQFF TGTGCCAGCAGTTACGCGAGCTCCTACAATGAGCAGTTCTTC
TRBD2 few TRBJ2-1 TRBV14 CASSLKRGALNEQFF TGTGCCAGCAGCCTAAAGCGGGGGGCCCTCAATGAGCAGTTCTTC
- medium-sized TRBJ1-4 TRBV4-1 CASSQEIEGMKRLFF TGCGCCAGCAGCCAAGAGATCGAAGGGATGAAACGGCTGTTTTTT
- - TRBJ2-2 TRBV4-3 CASSQERGEATGELFF TGCGCCAGCAGCCAAGAAAGGGGGGAGGCCACCGGGGAGCTGTTTTTT
TRBD1 - TRBJ1-2 TRBV5-1 CASSFPGQGADYGYTF TGCGCCAGCAGCTTTCCGGGACAGGGGGCAGACTATGGCTACACCTTC
- medium-sized TRBJ2-7 TRBV5-1 CASSRGYEQYF TGCGCCAGCAGCCGGGGCTACGAGCAGTACTTC
- medium-sized TRBJ2-7 TRBV10-2 CASSESDRGPSYEQYF TGCGCCAGCAGTGAGTCCGATAGGGGACCGTCCTACGAGCAGTACTTC
- medium-sized TRBJ2-5 TRBV10-3 CAISECQRVGKTQYF TGTGCCATCAGTGAGTGTCAGCGCGTCGGAAAGACCCAGTACTTC
- - TRBJ1-2 TRBV7-2 CASSLVEWNYGYTF TGTGCCAGCAGCTTAGTAGAGTGGAACTATGGCTACACCTTC
- - TRBJ2-3 TRBV11-2 CASSPLPSCSTDTQYF TGTGCCAGCAGCCCCCTCCCCTCGTGCTCCACAGATACGCAGTATTTT
- - TRBJ1-3 TRBV4-1 CASTSGNTIYF TGCGCCAGCACCTCGGGAAACACCATATATTTT
TRBD1 medium-sized TRBJ2-6 TRBV9 CASSLRGQGSCSGANVLTF TGTGCCAGCAGCTTGCGAGGACAGGGTTCCTGCTCTGGGGCCAACGTCCTGACTTTC